This entry is about one TCR beta chain. The CDR3 contains 14 residues. Per germline, CDR1 SEHNR and CDR2 FQNEAQ (reference sequence). Between the trimmed V and J ends, which lost 5 bases and 2 bases, there was a span of 13 bases. This sample is part of a study of blood T cell repertoires in COVID-19. On the study more broadly: Samples of COVID-19 (acute and convalescent) were obtained from the United States, Italy and Spain. PBMCs, B-cell-depleted T cells, or T cells provided the cDNA or gDNA that made up the material.

Seattle enrolled patients during active infection and tracked them longitudinally. Produced via immunoSEQ multiplex PCR; TCRdb's table is partial and in-frame only. There are some 110,000 clones in the sample; more than 80% occur only once, and roughly 3.2% lies in the top ten. The origin of this receptor is a woman older than 75 with COVID-19, enrolled during active disease. Sequencing input: peripheral blood. V usage is TRBV7-9 and J usage is TRBJ2-7; D is perhaps TRBD2 (5 bases). CDR3 in amino acids: CASSGSSYAYEQYF. CDR3 coding DNA: TGTGCCAGCAGCGGGAGTAGTTACGCCTACGAGCAGTACTTC.